The rows below give T cell receptor beta chains drawn from one sample of a study of preoperative IRX-2 immunotherapy in early breast cancer. The assay was immunoSEQ multiplex PCR, and TCRdb's table has in-frame clones only and misses some. The sample holds roughly 93,000 clones; approximately 90% are singletons and the top ten take roughly 2%. The specimen was tumor tissue, collected after IRX-2 immunotherapy. All receptors come from a human donor with breast cancer. Each CDR3 is given without its conserved first and last residue. The order of the fields is CDR3 protein, J gene, V gene.

CDR3: ATSREGQSAGYT
J: TRBJ1-2
V: TRBV15

CDR3: ASSQVRGVNTEAF
J: TRBJ1-1
V: TRBV1

CDR3: ASSLLPGEMLEQY
J: TRBJ2-7
V: TRBV5-1

CDR3: ASSRPGTAMNTEAF
J: TRBJ1-1
V: TRBV28

CDR3: ASSLRGDQPQH
J: TRBJ1-5
V: TRBV23-1

CDR3: ASSTQTGDEKLF
J: TRBJ1-4
V: TRBV6-8

CDR3: ASSDRDRGYNSPLH
J: TRBJ1-6
V: TRBV6-8

CDR3: ASRARALEQF
J: TRBJ2-1
V: TRBV28

CDR3: ASSQMNTEAF
J: TRBJ1-1
V: TRBV14

CDR3: ATSRELLGGTEAF
J: TRBJ1-1
V: TRBV15

CDR3: ASSLEVWSGVSEQY
J: TRBJ2-7
V: TRBV7-6

CDR3: ASSQEGGSYEQY
J: TRBJ2-7
V: TRBV4-1

CDR3: AWTVRGTPRNEQY
J: TRBJ2-7
V: TRBV30

CDR3: SFSPRGRGTEAF
J: TRBJ1-1
V: TRBV29-1

CDR3: ASSDSETGEKLF
J: TRBJ1-4
V: TRBV5-1

CDR3: ASSFRSRGAYGYT
J: TRBJ1-2
V: TRBV28

CDR3: SVEDSPFGSTGELF
J: TRBJ2-2
V: TRBV29-1

CDR3: ASSPRDRGGSEAF
J: TRBJ1-1
V: TRBV19

CDR3: SVQRVTNEKLF
J: TRBJ1-4
V: TRBV29-1

CDR3: ASSSEGAATNEKLF
J: TRBJ1-4
V: TRBV19

CDR3: SAGDWANEQF
J: TRBJ2-1
V: TRBV29-1

CDR3: ASSPEAGQPQH
J: TRBJ1-5
V: TRBV18

CDR3: ASSPAERTEAF
J: TRBJ1-1
V: TRBV18

CDR3: ASSEGRGGQPQH
J: TRBJ1-5
V: TRBV22-1

CDR3: ASSLSLGNSPLH
J: TRBJ1-6
V: TRBV7-5

CDR3: ASRGQVNQPQH
J: TRBJ1-5
V: TRBV6-8

CDR3: ASSTRTATGETQY
J: TRBJ2-5
V: TRBV1

CDR3: ASSFTTSGSSGELF
J: TRBJ2-2
V: TRBV5-1